This T cell receptor beta chain was recovered during a study of cytomegalovirus exposure and HLA in healthy donors. Broader study findings: The study designated about 180 TCR beta chains cytomegalovirus-associated. TCR sequences were mostly rare, though some public TCRs occurred in many donors.

This clone was picked up a small number of times. Its antigen remains unidentified. Donors came from a validation cohort of over a hundred subjects, distinct from the first 666-subject cohort. Assay: immunoSEQ multiplex PCR; the TCRdb copy retains only in-frame clones and omits some. The sample holds more than 95,000 clones; 75% to 90% are singletons and the top ten take 4% to 5.5%. The receptor was derived from a man aged 18 to 35 in good health and CMV-seropositive. The material sequenced was PBMCs.

CDR3 sequence reads: CASSLATGAGYTF. CDR3 bases: TGTGCCAGCAGTTTAGCGACAGGGGCTGGCTACACCTTC. The V gene is TRBV27, the J gene TRBJ1-2, with 8 bases that match TRBD1. Germline loops: CDR1 MNHEY, CDR2 SMNVEV (reference sequence). V shed 2 bases, J shed 7 bases, and the junction held 3 bases outside the gene matches. CDR3 length equals 13 residues.